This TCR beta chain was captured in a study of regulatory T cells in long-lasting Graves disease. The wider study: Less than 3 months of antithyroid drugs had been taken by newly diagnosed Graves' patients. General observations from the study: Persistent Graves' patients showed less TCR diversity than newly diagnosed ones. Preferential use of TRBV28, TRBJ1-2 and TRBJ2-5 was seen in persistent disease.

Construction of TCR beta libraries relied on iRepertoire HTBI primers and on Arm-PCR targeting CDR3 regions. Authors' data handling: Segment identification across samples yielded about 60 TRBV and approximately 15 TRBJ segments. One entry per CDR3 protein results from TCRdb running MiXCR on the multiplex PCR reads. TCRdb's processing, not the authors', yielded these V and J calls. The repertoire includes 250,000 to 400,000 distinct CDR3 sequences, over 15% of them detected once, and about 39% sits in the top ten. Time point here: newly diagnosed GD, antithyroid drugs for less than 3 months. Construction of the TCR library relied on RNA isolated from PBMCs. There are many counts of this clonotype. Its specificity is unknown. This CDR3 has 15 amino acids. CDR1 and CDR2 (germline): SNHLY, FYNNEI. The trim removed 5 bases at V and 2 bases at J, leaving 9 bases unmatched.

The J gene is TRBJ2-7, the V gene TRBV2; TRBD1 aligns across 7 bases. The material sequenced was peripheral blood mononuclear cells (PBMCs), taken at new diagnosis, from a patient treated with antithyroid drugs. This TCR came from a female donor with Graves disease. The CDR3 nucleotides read TGTGCCAGCAGTTCCCGGACAGGTCCGGCCTACGAGCAGTACTTC. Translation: CASSSRTGPAYEQYF.